This passage covers 23 T cell receptor beta chains from one sample sequenced in a study of blood T cell repertoires in COVID-19. Profiling relied on immunoSEQ multiplex PCR, and the TCRdb table lists in-frame clones only, not all of them. The profile shows 250,000 to 300,000 clones, about nine tenths of them singletons. Source material: peripheral blood. These TCRs come from a woman in her twenties or thirties who had recovered from COVID-19.

The gene calls are TRBV19 and TRBJ2-7; TRBD1 matches at 10 bases. The CDR3 spans 15 residues. Germline trimming cut 5 bases from V and 4 bases from J; bases unmatched to any gene: 8. Germline V gene lookup returns CDR1 LNHDA and CDR2 SQIVND (reference sequence). The CDR3 reads CASSPSTGGTYEQYF. The CDR3 nucleotides are TGTGCCAGTAGTCCATCGACAGGGGGCACTTACGAGCAGTACTTC.

J is TRBJ2-5 and V is TRBV6-5; 10 bases map to TRBD2. The V gene end was trimmed by 2 bases and the J gene end by 3 bases; junction bases not matched to a gene: 6. Germline-derived CDR1 and CDR2 are MNHEY and SVGAGI. The CDR3 sequence is 16 residues long. The chain's CDR3 is CASSYRLAGEKETQYF. The CDR3 DNA reads TGTGCCAGCAGTTACCGGCTAGCGGGGGAGAAAGAGACCCAGTACTTC.

This chain links TRBV16 with TRBJ2-2; D is perhaps TRBD2 (5 bases). Trimming took 2 bases from V and 4 from J, leaving 14 bases between them. CDR3 length: 16 residues. Germline assignment: CDR1 KGHSY and CDR2 FQNENV. The CDR3 loop is CASSQQPGSLTGELFF. CDR3 bases: TGTGCCAGCAGCCAACAGCCGGGGTCCCTCACCGGGGAGCTGTTTTTT.

The chain has TRBV5-1 and TRBJ1-2; tentative D call: TRBD1 (6 bases). The CDR3 has 14 amino acids. Germline CDR1 and CDR2: SGHRS and YFSETQ. Trimming stripped 4 bases from V and 7 bases from J, with 17 bases between. CDR3 DNA sequence: TGCGCCAGCAGCCCCCTGGCAGGGGCGGCTGGCTACACCTTC. Translating it yields CASSPLAGAAGYTF.

The genes are TRBV11-1 and TRBJ2-7; no clear D gene. The CDR3 runs to 14 residues. Per germline, CDR1 SGHAT and CDR2 FQDESV (reference sequence). The V gene lost 0 bases and the J gene lost 7 bases, with 13 bases spanning the gap. DNA for the CDR3: TGTGCCAGCAGCTTAGCGGCTAGTTCTCGAGAGCAGTACTTC. It codes for CASSLAASSREQYF.

This clone was seen only once. The chain is built from TRBV6-2 or TRBV6-3 and TRBJ2-5; TRBD1 is a possible D gene (5 bases). The V gene lost 5 bases and the J gene lost 2 bases, with 12 bases spanning the gap. The CDR3 is 14 amino acids. The V gene's germline CDR1 is MNHEY and CDR2 SVGEGT. Here the CDR3 reads CASSTWTLQETQYF. The DNA of the CDR3 is TGTGCCAGCAGTACCTGGACACTTCAAGAGACCCAGTACTTC.

This clone was recorded at least ten times. The chain combines TRBV6-5 with TRBJ2-7, with 7 bases lining up with TRBD1. The V gene's germline CDR1 is MNHEY and CDR2 SVGAGI. Trimming removed 2 bases from V and 4 bases from J; junction bases left unmatched: 11. CDR3 length equals 16 residues. The CDR3 loop is CASSYGRQGPTYEQYF. The CDR3 DNA reads as TGTGCCAGCAGTTACGGGCGACAGGGCCCGACGTACGAGCAGTACTTC.

The rearrangement links TRBV30 to TRBJ1-3, with a weak D call TRBD1 (6 bases). Trimming stripped 7 bases from V and 9 bases from J, with 16 bases between. The germline gives CDR1 GTSNPN, CDR2 SVGIG (reference sequence). There are 12 residues in the CDR3. The CDR3: CALQGFDGTIYF. CDR3 coding DNA: TGTGCCTTACAGGGCTTTGATGGCACCATATATTTT.

This rearrangement joins TRBV5-1 to TRBJ2-7, with TRBD1 matching over 8 bases. Germline V gene sequence: CDR1 SGHRS, CDR2 YFSETQ. V was clipped by 4 bases and J by 3 bases; unmatched bases: 3. This CDR3 is built from 13 residues. The CDR3 is CASSEDRDYEQYF. Here the CDR3 DNA reads TGCGCCAGCAGCGAGGACAGGGACTACGAGCAGTACTTC.

V is TRBV28 and J is TRBJ2-3; D call uncertain. V was cut by 6 bases and J by 5 bases, with 18 bases left in between. Germline V gene sequence: CDR1 MDHEN, CDR2 SYDVKM. The CDR3 length is 15 residues. CDR3: CASRHRGRKVDTQYF. The CDR3 DNA sequence: TGTGCCAGCAGACATAGAGGTCGGAAGGTAGATACGCAGTATTTT. The variable domain in full, with the rest retrieved from reference TRBV28 and TRBJ2-3, is DVKVTQSSRYLVKRTGEKVFLECVQDMDHENMFWYRQDPGLGLRLIYFSYDVKMKEKGDIPEGYSVSREKKERFSLILESASTNQTSMYLCASRHRGRKVDTQYFGPGTRLTVL.

The rearrangement links TRBV7-3 to TRBJ2-1, with 7 bases lining up with TRBD1. Germline V gene sequence: CDR1 SGHTA, CDR2 FQGTGA. The V gene end was trimmed by 6 bases and the J gene end by 9 bases; junction bases not matched to a gene: 8. This CDR3 has 13 amino acids. This chain's CDR3 is CASSITGAGEQFF. The CDR3 DNA sequence: TGTGCCAGCAGTATTACAGGGGCGGGTGAGCAGTTCTTC.

CDR3 DNA sequence: TGTGCCAGCAGCTTATTGACAGGGGGCACTGAAGCTTTCTTT. Protein: CASSLLTGGTEAFF. The chain joins TRBV7-9 to TRBJ1-1, with TRBD1 matching 9 bases. V trimming: 2 bases; J trimming: 4 bases; junction bases outside the gene matches: 2. Germline values: CDR1 SEHNR, CDR2 FQNEAQ (reference sequence). CDR3 size: 14 residues.

CDR3 sequence reads: CASSPMRDEQFF. As DNA, the CDR3 is TGTGCCAGCTCACCAATGAGGGATGAGCAGTTCTTC. This rearrangement joins TRBV18 to TRBJ2-1; D possibly corresponds to TRBD2 (5 bases). The length of the CDR3 is 12 residues. V gave up 2 bases and J gave up 8 bases, with 7 bases separating them. The V gene's germline CDR1 is KGHSH and CDR2 LQKENI.

V usage is TRBV19 and J usage is TRBJ1-2, with D perhaps matching TRBD1 (6 bases). This CDR3 spans 16 amino acids. Germline V gives CDR1 LNHDA, CDR2 SQIVND (reference sequence). V gave up 2 bases and J gave up 7 bases, with 20 bases separating them. The CDR3 loop reads CASSILTGLRYFGYTF. CDR3 nucleotide sequence: TGTGCCAGTAGTATATTGACAGGCCTTCGCTATTTTGGCTACACCTTC.

The CDR3 region is CASSQKGTGNTEAFF. CDR3 in DNA: TGTGCCAGCAGTCAAAAGGGGACAGGGAACACTGAAGCTTTCTTT. The chain employs TRBV6-5 and TRBJ1-1; 8 bases are shared with TRBD1. Germline V gene data show CDR1 as MNHEY and CDR2 as SVGAGI. The ends lost 5 bases at V and 1 base at J; junction bases unmatched: 6. The CDR3 runs to 15 residues.

The J gene is TRBJ2-5, the V gene TRBV7-9; D is possibly TRBD1 (6 bases). Germline-derived CDR1 and CDR2 are SEHNR and FQNEAQ (reference sequence). Trimming cost V 5 bases and J 3 bases, with 13 bases left between them. This CDR3 has 14 residues. The CDR3 sequence: CASSVDRGEETQYF. In nucleotides, the CDR3 is TGTGCCAGCAGCGTGGACAGAGGGGAAGAGACCCAGTACTTC.

The chain has TRBV5-1 and TRBJ1-4; TRBD1 might be the D (6 bases). The germline gives CDR1 SGHRS, CDR2 YFSETQ. The CDR3 runs 15 residues. V dropped 6 bases and J dropped 6 bases, with 18 bases sitting between them. The CDR3 DNA reads as TGCGCCAGCACCGGAACAGGGCGGAACGATGAAAAACTGTTTTTT. It codes for CASTGTGRNDEKLFF.

CDR3 sequence reads: CASSRLALAEYEQYF. As DNA, the CDR3 is TGCGCCAGCAGCCGACTAGCGCTAGCTGAATACGAGCAGTACTTC. The chain combines TRBV4-1 with TRBJ2-7; TRBD2 matches at 8 bases. V trimming: 4 bases; J trimming: 4 bases; junction bases outside the gene matches: 9. Germline CDR1 reads MGHRA; CDR2 reads YSYEKL. The CDR3 runs 15 residues.

This chain connects TRBV6-5 to TRBJ1-4; 7 bases match TRBD1. V dropped 4 bases and J dropped 8; count of bases not matched to a gene: 4. Germline CDR1 and CDR2: MNHEY and SVGAGI. The length of the CDR3 is 13 residues. Here the CDR3 reads CASSWTGTEKLFF. Written as DNA, the CDR3 is TGTGCCAGCAGTTGGACAGGAACCGAAAAACTGTTTTTT.

The rearrangement links TRBV2 to TRBJ1-5, with no clear D. V was clipped by 7 bases and J by 5 bases, with 21 bases between them. Germline V lookup: CDR1 SNHLY, CDR2 FYNNEI. The CDR3 runs to 16 residues. CDR3 in amino acids: CASKLTLELSYQPQHF. For the CDR3, the DNA is TGTGCCAGCAAATTGACACTCGAGTTGTCGTATCAGCCCCAGCATTTT.

The chain uses TRBV4-2 and TRBJ1-1, with 8 bases that match TRBD1. This CDR3 contains 16 residues. Germline values: CDR1 LGHNA, CDR2 YNFKEQ. Trimming at V came to 1 base and at J to 3 bases, leaving 7 bases not matched to a gene. The CDR3 nucleotides read TGTGCCAGCAGCCAAGGAACCAGGGGGCAGGACACTGAAGCTTTCTTT. This gives the protein CASSQGTRGQDTEAFF.

The V and J genes are TRBV9 and TRBJ2-2, with 7 bases that match TRBD1. The length of the CDR3 is 16 residues. Germline V gene lookup returns CDR1 SGDLS and CDR2 YYNGEE. The trim removed 3 bases at V and 2 bases at J, leaving 7 bases unmatched. This CDR3 reads CASSAGGPINTGELFF. CDR3 DNA: TGTGCCAGCAGCGCAGGGGGTCCCATCAACACCGGGGAGCTGTTTTTT.

The chain joins TRBV18 to TRBJ1-5; the D gene is possibly TRBD1 (6 bases). The CDR3 is made up of 14 amino acids. With 3 bases removed from V and 4 bases from J, the gap between germline ends came to 10 bases. Germline CDR1 reads KGHSH; CDR2 reads LQKENI. The CDR3 spells CASSPFQGNQPQHF. CDR3 DNA: TGTGCCAGCTCACCTTTCCAGGGGAATCAGCCCCAGCATTTT.